The 28 T cell receptor beta chains presented below share a single source sample, sequenced in a study of identical twins. In TCRdb, the 5' RACE reads were re-called with MiXCR into one record per CDR3 protein. The sample lists some 660,000 distinct CDR3 sequences, less than 10% seen once, with approximately 0.89% in the top ten. These data also formed part of another study, on yellow fever vaccine responses in identical twins.

The sample was PBMCs. These receptors were taken from a woman under 30 in good health.

This clonotype was seen repeatedly, ten times or more. The chain uses TRBV6-5 and TRBJ1-5; no clear D gene. This CDR3 is 14 amino acids long. Germline loops: CDR1 MNHEY, CDR2 SVGAGI. V dropped 0 bases and J dropped 7 bases, with 10 bases sitting between them. This CDR3 is CASSYSILSQPQHF. The CDR3 nucleotides are TGTGCCAGCAGTTACTCGATTCTGAGCCAGCCCCAGCATTTT.

The table lists this clonotype with a few counts. The chain is built from TRBV9 and TRBJ2-2; 7 bases map to TRBD2. The germline gives CDR1 SGDLS, CDR2 YYNGEE. V dropped 1 base and J dropped 4; count of bases not matched to a gene: 4. The CDR3 has 15 amino acids. The CDR3 DNA is TGTGCCAGCAGCGTAAGGGCTAGCGGCACCGGGGAGCTGTTTTTT. This gives the protein CASSVRASGTGELFF.

This clonotype was detected ten times or more. At one boundary the junction diverges from the germline segment, which might be a read error. This chain links TRBV12-3 or TRBV12-4 with TRBJ2-3; TRBD1 matches 9 bases. This CDR3 has 15 residues. CDR3 coding DNA: TGTGCCAGCAGCCGGACAGGGGCGGGCACAGATACGCGGTATTTT. This codes for CASSRTGAGTDTRYF.

This clonotype came up many times. The chain links TRBV18 to TRBJ2-3; D remains unclear. From germline, CDR1 is KGHSH and CDR2 LQKENI. The germline V and J ends were trimmed by 8 bases and 2 bases, with 11 bases remaining between them. The CDR3 is 13 residues long. Here the CDR3 reads CASSPGDTDTQYF. DNA for the CDR3: TGTGCCAGCAGCCCTGGCGACACAGATACGCAGTATTTT.

This clonotype was observed many times. This chain links TRBV12-3 or TRBV12-4 with TRBJ2-1, with TRBD2 matching 8 bases. The V gene end was trimmed by 6 bases and the J gene end by 0 bases; junction bases not matched to a gene: 4. This CDR3 region has 15 residues. The CDR3 DNA sequence: TGTGCCAGCAGGGGAGGACTAGCCTCCTACAATGAGCAGTTCTTC. It codes for CASRGGLASYNEQFF.

There are a few counts of this clonotype. This rearrangement joins TRBV15 to TRBJ2-1; 13 nucleotides match TRBD2. This CDR3 contains 19 residues. The V segment lost 4 bases and the J segment 1 base; nucleotides outside the gene matches: 10. CDR1 and CDR2 from the germline V gene are LNHNV and YYDKDF (reference sequence). The CDR3 region has the DNA TGTGCCACCAGCACCGGCCCCGGACTAGCGGGGGAGTCCTACAATGAGCAGTTCTTC. Amino acid sequence: CATSTGPGLAGESYNEQFF. The variable domain in full, completed from reference TRBV15 and TRBJ2-1, reads DAMVIQNPRYQVTQFGKPVTLSCSQTLNHNVMYWYQQKSSQAPKLLFHYYDKDFNNEADTPDNFQSRRPNTSFCFLDIRSPGLGDTAMYLCATSTGPGLAGESYNEQFFGPGTRLTVL.

The V gene is TRBV6-5, the J gene TRBJ1-2, with D maybe TRBD1 (5 bases). The CDR3 runs to 12 residues. Per the germline V gene, CDR1 is MNHEY and CDR2 is SVGAGI. The CDR3 loop reads CGARGVDYGYTF. The CDR3 DNA reads as TGTGGAGCAAGGGGTGTGGACTATGGCTACACCTTC.

V and J are TRBV27 and TRBJ1-6; D remains ambiguous. CDR3 size: 14 residues. Between the trimmed V and J ends, which lost 8 bases and 9 bases, there was a span of 17 bases. The germline CDR1 and CDR2 sequences are MNHEY and SMNVEV (reference sequence). This CDR3 is CASGYPNRVSPLHF. DNA for the CDR3: TGTGCCAGCGGGTATCCCAATAGGGTTTCACCCCTCCACTTT.

This clonotype was recorded many times. The chain recombines TRBV7-2 with TRBJ2-1, with 9 nucleotides matching TRBD2. J was trimmed by 4 bases and V by 1 base; bases with no gene match: 5. This CDR3 contains 16 residues. The germline V gene has CDR1 SGHTA and CDR2 FQGNSA. CDR3 in amino acids: CASSLDWLAGYNEQFF. CDR3 nucleotides: TGTGCCAGCAGCTTAGATTGGCTAGCGGGATACAATGAGCAGTTCTTC.

This clonotype turned up a few times. This rearrangement joins TRBV15 to TRBJ2-7; a possible D gene is TRBD1 (6 bases). The germline V gene encodes CDR1 LNHNV and CDR2 YYDKDF (reference sequence). Trimming pared 4 bases from V and 4 bases from J, leaving 11 bases between. This CDR3 region has 13 residues. CDR3 amino acids: CATSTSRGYEQYF. The CDR3 coding sequence is TGTGCCACCAGCACCTCCAGGGGTTACGAGCAGTACTTC.

This clonotype was seen more than once but under ten times. The chain combines TRBV6-2 or TRBV6-3 with TRBJ2-3; tentatively, D is TRBD1 or TRBD2 (5 bases each). V was shortened by 8 bases and J by 1 base, with 10 bases between the two germline ends. The germline CDR1 and CDR2 sequences are MNHEY and SVGEGT. CDR3 length: 13 residues. The CDR3 reads CASGLTGTDTQYF. As DNA, the CDR3 is TGTGCCAGCGGACTGACAGGCACAGATACGCAGTATTTT.

The chain couples TRBV28 to TRBJ2-6, with 8 bases lining up with TRBD1. The CDR3 runs to 19 residues. Unmatched junction bases numbered 13, after V lost 5 bases and J lost 1 base. Germline assignment: CDR1 MDHEN and CDR2 SYDVKM. In DNA form, the CDR3 reads TGTGCCAGCAGTCCCCATCCGGCAGGGGGCGCTTCTGGGGCCAACGTCCTGACTTTC. Its translation is CASSPHPAGGASGANVLTF.

The chain has TRBV27 and TRBJ2-3, with TRBD1 as a possible D gene (6 bases). CDR3 length: 15 amino acids. V lost 6 bases to trimming and J lost 3 bases, with 16 bases between them. Germline CDR1 MNHEY, CDR2 SMNVEV (reference sequence). The CDR3 DNA follows: TGTGCCAGCAGCTTCCTACAGGGTTGGACAGATACGCAGTATTTT. Encoded protein: CASSFLQGWTDTQYF.

The chain employs TRBV3-1 and TRBJ2-5; 7 bases fit TRBD2. V lost 0 bases to trimming and J lost 5 bases; unmatched junction nucleotides: 3. This CDR3 comprises 14 residues. Germline V gene lookup returns CDR1 LGHDT and CDR2 YNNKEL (reference sequence). The CDR3 loop reads CASSQDVGGETQYF. CDR3 coding DNA: TGTGCCAGCAGCCAAGACGTGGGGGGGGAGACCCAGTACTTC.

Only a few counts were recorded for this clonotype. In DNA form, the CDR3 reads TGTGCCAGCATCCCGGGACTAGCCTACAATGAGCAGTTCTTC. Translation: CASIPGLAYNEQFF. This sequence joins TRBV7-2 and TRBJ2-1; 8 bases map to TRBD2. The CDR3 is 14 amino acids. J gave up 2 bases and V 7 bases, and 4 bases lay outside the gene matches. The germline V gene has CDR1 SGHTA and CDR2 FQGNSA.

This clonotype was seen only a few times. The chain couples TRBV15 to TRBJ1-2, with D perhaps matching TRBD1 (6 bases). In germline, CDR1 is LNHNV, CDR2 YYDKDF (reference sequence). The CDR3 sequence is 17 residues long. V was cut by 4 bases and J by 6 bases, with 24 bases left in between. This CDR3 reads CATSTDRVGGAWHGYTF. Here the CDR3 DNA reads TGTGCCACCAGCACGGACCGGGTCGGGGGCGCCTGGCATGGCTACACCTTC.

The table lists this clonotype with many counts. The rearrangement links TRBV10-3 to TRBJ1-3, with a possible D match to TRBD1 (5 bases). Trimming removed 3 bases from V and 2 bases from J, with 11 bases in between. This CDR3 comprises 15 residues. The germline CDR1 and CDR2 sequences are ENHRY and SYGVKD. The CDR3 nucleotides read TGTGCCATCAGTGACACGGGGGTAACTGGAAACACCATATATTTT. As protein: CAISDTGVTGNTIYF.

There are a few counts of this clonotype. V and J are TRBV18 and TRBJ2-4, with D possibly TRBD2 on 6 matching bases. Per germline, CDR1 KGHSH and CDR2 LQKENI. With 5 bases removed from V and 1 base from J, the gap between germline ends came to 18 bases. CDR3 length equals 17 residues. CDR3 in DNA: TGTGCCAGCTCATTGGGGACTCACACCAGCGCCAAAAACATTCAGTACTTC. Its translation: CASSLGTHTSAKNIQYF.

This clonotype showed up just a few times. The DNA of the CDR3 is TGTGCCAGCAGTTTTACAGGGCCGGAGACCCAGTACTTC. It encodes CASSFTGPETQYF. The chain combines TRBV12-3 or TRBV12-4 with TRBJ2-5, with D maybe TRBD1 (6 bases). There are 13 residues in the CDR3. Trimming left V 3 bases short and J 5 bases short, with 10 bases between.

This clonotype was picked up many times. J is TRBJ1-5 and V is TRBV12-3 or TRBV12-4, with TRBD1 matching over 9 bases. J gave up 3 bases and V 5 bases, and 5 bases lay outside the gene matches. The CDR3 has 15 residues. The DNA of the CDR3 is TGTGCCAGCAGTCCCGGACAGGGGTACAATCAGCCCCAGCATTTT. Amino acids: CASSPGQGYNQPQHF.

This clonotype occurred many times. The J gene is TRBJ2-7, the V gene TRBV5-1; possibly TRBD1 or TRBD2 for D (5 bases each). CDR1 SGHRS and CDR2 YFSETQ come from the germline V gene. Trimming stripped 4 bases from V and 5 bases from J, with 7 bases between. The CDR3 loop spans 11 amino acids. CDR3 bases: TGCGCCAGCAGCGGGGGTGACGAGCAGTACTTC. Amino acids: CASSGGDEQYF.

V gene TRBV7-9 combines with J gene TRBJ1-2; maybe TRBD1 (6 bases). This CDR3 is built from 15 residues. V was cut by 3 bases and J by 3 bases, with 14 bases left in between. From germline, CDR1 is SEHNR and CDR2 FQNEAQ (reference sequence). The CDR3 DNA sequence: TGTGCCAGCAGCTTTCCAGGGGCGCCGGACTATGGCTACACCTTC. Translated, it gives CASSFPGAPDYGYTF.

This rearrangement joins TRBV5-1 to TRBJ2-1; a possible D gene is TRBD2 (5 bases). V gave up 0 bases and J gave up 2 bases, with 9 bases separating them. Per germline, CDR1 SGHRS and CDR2 YFSETQ. The CDR3 is 15 residues long. The CDR3 spells CASSLVGNPYNEQFF. In nucleotides, the CDR3 is TGCGCCAGCAGCTTGGTCGGGAATCCCTACAATGAGCAGTTCTTC.

J is TRBJ2-1 and V is TRBV6-1; D remains unclear. The CDR3 spans 15 residues. CDR1 MNHNS and CDR2 SASEGT come from the germline V gene. Trimming took 6 bases from V and 5 from J, leaving 17 bases between them. The CDR3 is CASSLPRLGNNEQFF. The CDR3 DNA reads as TGTGCCAGCAGCCTCCCTCGACTGGGGAACAATGAGCAGTTCTTC.

The DNA for the CDR3 is TGTGCCAGCAGGAAGACCGGGACAGGGGACTATGGCTACACCTTC. This codes for CASRKTGTGDYGYTF. V is TRBV6-2 or TRBV6-3 and J is TRBJ1-2; 10 nucleotides match TRBD1. V lost 6 bases to trimming and J lost 3 bases; unmatched junction nucleotides: 7. Germline V gives CDR1 MNHEY, CDR2 SVGEGT. The CDR3 loop spans 15 amino acids.

V usage is TRBV28 and J usage is TRBJ2-7; the match to TRBD2 covers 10 bases. After removal of 0 bases from V and 5 bases from J, the junction contained 4 bases not matched to a gene. The CDR3 sequence is 15 residues long. Looked up from germline, CDR1 is MDHEN and CDR2 is SYDVKM. CDR3 residues: CASSLWLAGDHEQYF. The DNA for the CDR3 is TGTGCCAGCAGTTTATGGCTAGCGGGAGACCACGAGCAGTACTTC.

The table lists this clonotype with a few counts. V is TRBV20-1 and J is TRBJ2-5; D is possibly TRBD1 (5 bases). Germline V gene sequence: CDR1 DFQATT, CDR2 SNEGSKA (reference sequence). The V end was cut by 6 bases, the J end by 7 bases, with 15 bases between. This CDR3 spans 12 amino acids. Here the CDR3 reads CSARTIGVTQYF. CDR3 sequence (DNA): TGCAGTGCCCGGACCATAGGGGTGACCCAGTACTTC.

There are a few counts of this clonotype. The V gene is TRBV20-1, the J gene TRBJ2-7; TRBD2 aligns across 11 bases. The length of the CDR3 is 13 residues. The J segment lost 7 bases and the V segment lost 6 bases, leaving 8 bases of the junction unmatched. The germline CDR1 and CDR2 sequences are DFQATT and SNEGSKA (reference sequence). The CDR3 reads CSAISGRAGEQYF. The CDR3 nucleotides read TGCAGTGCCATTAGCGGGAGGGCCGGAGAGCAGTACTTC.